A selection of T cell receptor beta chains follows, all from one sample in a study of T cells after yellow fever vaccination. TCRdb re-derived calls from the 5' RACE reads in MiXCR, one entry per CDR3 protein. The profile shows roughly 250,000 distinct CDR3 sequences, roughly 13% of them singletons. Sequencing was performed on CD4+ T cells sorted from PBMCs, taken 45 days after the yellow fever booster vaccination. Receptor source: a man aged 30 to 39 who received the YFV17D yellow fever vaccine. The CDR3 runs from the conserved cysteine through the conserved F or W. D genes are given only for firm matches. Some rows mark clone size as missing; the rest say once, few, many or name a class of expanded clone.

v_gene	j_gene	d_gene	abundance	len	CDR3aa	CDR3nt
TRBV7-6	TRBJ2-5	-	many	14	CASSLISGGETQYF	TGTGCCAGCAGCTTAATTTCGGGTGGGGAGACCCAGTACTTC
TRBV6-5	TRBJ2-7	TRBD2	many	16	CASSLEGGTSGSIQYF	TGTGCCAGCAGTTTAGAGGGAGGGACTAGCGGGAGTATACAGTACTTC
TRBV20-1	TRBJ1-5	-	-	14	CSAKPGDSNQPQHF	TGCAGTGCTAAGCCAGGTGATAGCAATCAGCCCCAGCATTTT
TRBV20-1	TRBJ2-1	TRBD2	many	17	CSARGLAGAVSYNEQFF	TGCAGTGCTCGTGGACTAGCGGGCGCCGTTTCCTACAATGAGCAGTTCTTC
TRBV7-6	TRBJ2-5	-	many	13	CASSHRQQETQYF	TGTGCCAGCAGCCACCGACAGCAAGAGACCCAGTACTTC
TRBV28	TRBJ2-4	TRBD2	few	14	CASLASGIKNIQYF	TGTGCCAGCTTAGCTAGCGGAATCAAAAACATTCAGTACTTC
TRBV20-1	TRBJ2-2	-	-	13	CSASLVNTGELFF	TGCAGTGCTAGTTTAGTCAACACCGGGGAGCTGTTTTTT
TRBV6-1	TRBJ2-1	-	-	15	CASGYTRDLYNEQFF	TGTGCCAGCGGCTATACCAGAGATCTCTACAATGAGCAGTTCTTC
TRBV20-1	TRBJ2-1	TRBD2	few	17	CSATGLAGASRGNEQFF	TGCAGTGCTACGGGACTAGCGGGAGCATCCAGGGGCAATGAGCAGTTCTTC
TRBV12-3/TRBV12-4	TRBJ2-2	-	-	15	CASSPGTLGTGELFF	TGTGCCAGCAGCCCCGGGACACTCGGAACCGGGGAGCTGTTTTTT
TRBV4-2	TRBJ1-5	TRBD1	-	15	CASSHIGQGYQPQHF	TGTGCCAGCAGCCATATAGGACAGGGTTACCAGCCCCAGCATTTT
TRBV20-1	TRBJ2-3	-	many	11	CSAAPRDTQYF	TGCAGTGCTGCCCCCCGGGATACGCAGTATTTT
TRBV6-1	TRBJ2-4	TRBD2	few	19	CASSRSGTSETLAKNIQYF	TGTGCCAGCAGTCGGTCCGGGACTAGCGAGACTCTAGCCAAAAACATTCAGTACTTC
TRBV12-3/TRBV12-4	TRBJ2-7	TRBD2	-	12	CASKTSIGGQYF	TGTGCCAGCAAGACTAGCATAGGTGGGCAGTACTTC
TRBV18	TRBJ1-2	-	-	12	CASSQQQGGYTF	TGTGCCAGCTCGCAGCAACAGGGTGGCTACACCTTC
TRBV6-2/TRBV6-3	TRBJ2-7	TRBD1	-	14	CASSTDRDIHEQYF	TGTGCCAGCAGCACGGACAGGGATATCCACGAGCAGTACTTC
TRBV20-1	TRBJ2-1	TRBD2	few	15	CSARSSSGRAYEQFF	TGCAGTGCTAGATCTAGCAGCGGGAGGGCCTATGAGCAGTTCTTC
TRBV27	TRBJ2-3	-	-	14	CASRKQGRLDTQYF	TGTGCCAGCAGGAAACAGGGGAGGCTCGATACGCAGTATTTT
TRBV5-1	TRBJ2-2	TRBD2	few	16	CASSFGTSGNTGELFF	TGCGCCAGCAGCTTCGGGACTAGCGGGAACACCGGGGAGCTGTTTTTT
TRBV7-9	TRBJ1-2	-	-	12	CASSSSPGSYTF	TGTGCCAGCAGCTCTTCCCCCGGTAGCTACACCTTC
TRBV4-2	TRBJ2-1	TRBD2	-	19	CASSQDWTSGSWGDNEQFF	TGTGCCAGCAGCCAAGACTGGACTAGCGGGAGCTGGGGTGACAATGAGCAGTTCTTC
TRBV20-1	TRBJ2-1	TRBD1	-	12	CSALGQGGEQFF	TGCAGTGCTCTGGGACAGGGCGGGGAGCAGTTCTTC
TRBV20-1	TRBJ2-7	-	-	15	CSACPYRRPCYEQYF	TGCAGTGCTTGCCCGTATAGGAGGCCGTGCTACGAGCAGTACTTC
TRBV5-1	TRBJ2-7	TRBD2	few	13	CASTPGTSYEQYF	TGCGCCAGCACCCCCGGGACTAGCTACGAGCAGTACTTC
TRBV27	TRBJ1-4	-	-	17	CASSVVRAQRETEKLFF	TGTGCCAGCAGTGTAGTGAGGGCGCAGAGGGAGACCGAAAAACTGTTTTTT
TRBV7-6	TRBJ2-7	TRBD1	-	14	CASSPDRGPYEQYF	TGTGCCAGCAGCCCCGACAGGGGGCCCTACGAGCAGTACTTC
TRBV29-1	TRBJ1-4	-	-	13	CSVVWGAYEKLFF	TGCAGCGTTGTTTGGGGGGCCTATGAAAAACTGTTTTTT
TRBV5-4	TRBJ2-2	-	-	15	CASSLETTDTGELFF	TGTGCCAGCAGCTTGGAGACTACGGACACCGGGGAGCTGTTTTTT
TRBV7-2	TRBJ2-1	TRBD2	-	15	CASSLGTSGSTEQFF	TGTGCCAGCAGCTTAGGAACCAGCGGGAGTACTGAGCAGTTCTTC
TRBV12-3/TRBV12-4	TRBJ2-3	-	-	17	CASSLDLGPGGTDTQYF	TGTGCCAGCAGTTTGGATCTAGGACCAGGAGGCACAGATACGCAGTATTTT
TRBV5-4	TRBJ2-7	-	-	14	CASSLDLASYEQYF	TGTGCCAGCAGCTTGGATTTGGCATCCTACGAGCAGTACTTC
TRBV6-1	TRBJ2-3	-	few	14	CAPELGLHTDTQYF	TGTGCCCCAGAGCTGGGACTCCACACAGATACGCAGTATTTT
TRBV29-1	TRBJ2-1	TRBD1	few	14	CSVSGDRGYNEQFF	TGCAGCGTCTCGGGGGACAGGGGGTACAATGAGCAGTTCTTC
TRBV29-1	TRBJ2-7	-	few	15	CSVEGEGTGLGEQYF	TGCAGCGTTGAGGGTGAGGGGACCGGTTTAGGTGAGCAGTACTTC
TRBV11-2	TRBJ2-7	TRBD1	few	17	CASSLVRTTGGLAEQYF	TGTGCCAGCAGCTTAGTGCGGACGACAGGGGGTTTGGCCGAGCAGTACTTC
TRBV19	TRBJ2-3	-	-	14	CASSNSGRTDTQYF	TGTGCCAGTAGTAATTCGGGAAGAACAGATACGCAGTATTTT
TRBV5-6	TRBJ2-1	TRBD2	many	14	CASSWGSGTREQFF	TGTGCCAGCAGCTGGGGGAGCGGGACTCGGGAGCAGTTCTTC
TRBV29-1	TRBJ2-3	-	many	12	CSGRLGGDTQYF	TGCAGCGGGAGACTAGGAGGAGATACGCAGTATTTT
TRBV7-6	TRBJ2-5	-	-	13	CASSPAPSETQYF	TGTGCCAGCAGCCCCGCGCCGTCAGAGACCCAGTACTTC
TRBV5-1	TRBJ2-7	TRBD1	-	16	CASSGDRGIGTYEQYF	TGCGCCAGCAGCGGGGACAGGGGCATTGGAACCTACGAGCAGTACTTC
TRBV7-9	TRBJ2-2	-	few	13	CASSSVLTGELFF	TGTGCCAGCAGCTCAGTGCTCACCGGGGAGCTGTTTTTT
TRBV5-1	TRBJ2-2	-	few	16	CASSLAGDPNTGELFF	TGCGCCAGCAGCTTGGCCGGAGACCCGAACACCGGGGAGCTGTTTTTT
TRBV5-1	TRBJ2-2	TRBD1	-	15	CASSLSRGLSGELFF	TGCGCCAGCAGCTTAAGCAGGGGGCTGTCCGGGGAGCTGTTTTTT
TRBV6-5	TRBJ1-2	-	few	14	CASSYAPRGYGYTF	TGTGCCAGCAGTTACGCGCCAAGGGGCTATGGCTACACCTTC